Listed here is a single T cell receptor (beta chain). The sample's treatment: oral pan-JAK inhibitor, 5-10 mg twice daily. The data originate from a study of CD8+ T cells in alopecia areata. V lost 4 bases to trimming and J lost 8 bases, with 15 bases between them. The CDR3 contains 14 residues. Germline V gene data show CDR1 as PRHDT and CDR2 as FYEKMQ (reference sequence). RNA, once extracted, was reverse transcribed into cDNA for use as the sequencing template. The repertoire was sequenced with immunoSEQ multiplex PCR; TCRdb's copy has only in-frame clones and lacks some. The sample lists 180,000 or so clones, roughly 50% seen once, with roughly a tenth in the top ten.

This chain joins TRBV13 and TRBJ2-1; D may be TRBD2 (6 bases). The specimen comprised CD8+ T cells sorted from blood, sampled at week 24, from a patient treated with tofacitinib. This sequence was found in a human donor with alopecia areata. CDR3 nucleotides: TGTGCCAGCAGCTCAGGACGGAGGGAACATGAGCAGTTCTTC. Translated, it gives CASSSGRREHEQFF. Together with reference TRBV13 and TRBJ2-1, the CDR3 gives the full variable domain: AAGVIQSPRHLIKEKRETATLKCYPIPRHDTVYWYQQGPGQDPQFLISFYEKMQSDKGSIPDRFSAQQFSDYHSELNMSSLELGDSALYFCASSSGRREHEQFFGPGTRLTVL.